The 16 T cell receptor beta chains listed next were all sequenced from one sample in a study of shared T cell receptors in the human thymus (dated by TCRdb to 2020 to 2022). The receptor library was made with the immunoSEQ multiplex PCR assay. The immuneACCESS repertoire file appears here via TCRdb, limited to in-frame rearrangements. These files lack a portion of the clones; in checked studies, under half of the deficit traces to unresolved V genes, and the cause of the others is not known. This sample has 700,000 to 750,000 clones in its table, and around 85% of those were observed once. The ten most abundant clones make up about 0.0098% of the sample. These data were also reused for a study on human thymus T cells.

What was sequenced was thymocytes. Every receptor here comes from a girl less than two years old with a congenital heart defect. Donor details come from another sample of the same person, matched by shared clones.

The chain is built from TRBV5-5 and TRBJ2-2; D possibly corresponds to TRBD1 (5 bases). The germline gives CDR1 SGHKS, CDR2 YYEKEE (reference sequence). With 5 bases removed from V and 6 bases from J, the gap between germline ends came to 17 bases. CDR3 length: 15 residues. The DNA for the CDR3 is TGTGCCAGCAGAACGAGAGCAGGGCAAGCCGGGGAGCTGTTTTTT. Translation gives CASRTRAGQAGELFF.

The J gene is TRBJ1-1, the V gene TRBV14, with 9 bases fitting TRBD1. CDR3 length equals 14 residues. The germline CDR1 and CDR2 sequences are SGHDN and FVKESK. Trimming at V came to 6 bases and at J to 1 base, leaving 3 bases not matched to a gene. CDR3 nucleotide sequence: TGTGCCAGCAGGGACAGGGGTAGGAACACTGAAGCTTTCTTT. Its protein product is CASRDRGRNTEAFF.

The CDR3 spells CASSSTYSGGSSYEQYF. In DNA form, the CDR3 reads TGTGCCAGCAGTTCGACCTATAGCGGGGGAAGCTCCTACGAGCAGTACTTC. The J gene is TRBJ2-7, the V gene TRBV28; 9 nucleotides agree with TRBD2. CDR1 and CDR2 from the germline V gene are MDHEN and SYDVKM. V gave up 4 bases and J gave up 0 bases; unmatched junction bases: 10. This CDR3 is 17 amino acids long.

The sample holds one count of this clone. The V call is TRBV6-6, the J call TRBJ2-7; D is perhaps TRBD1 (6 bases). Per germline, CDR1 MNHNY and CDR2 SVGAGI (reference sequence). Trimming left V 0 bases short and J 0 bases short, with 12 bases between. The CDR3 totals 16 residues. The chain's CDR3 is CASSYSMKGDSYEQYF. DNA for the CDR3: TGTGCCAGCAGTTACTCGATGAAGGGGGACTCCTACGAGCAGTACTTC.

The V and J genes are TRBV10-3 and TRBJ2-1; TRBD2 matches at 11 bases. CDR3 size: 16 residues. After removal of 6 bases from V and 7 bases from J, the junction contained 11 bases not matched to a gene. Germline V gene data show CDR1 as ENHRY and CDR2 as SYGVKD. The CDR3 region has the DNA TGTGCCATCAGCATAGAGGGGACTAGCGGTCTTAATGAGCAGTTCTTC. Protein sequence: CAISIEGTSGLNEQFF.

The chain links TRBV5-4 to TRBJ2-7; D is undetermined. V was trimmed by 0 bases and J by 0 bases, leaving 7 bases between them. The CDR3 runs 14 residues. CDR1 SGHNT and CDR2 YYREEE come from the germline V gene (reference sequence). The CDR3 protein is CASSLGPFSYEQYF. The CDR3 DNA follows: TGTGCCAGCAGCTTGGGGCCCTTCTCCTACGAGCAGTACTTC.

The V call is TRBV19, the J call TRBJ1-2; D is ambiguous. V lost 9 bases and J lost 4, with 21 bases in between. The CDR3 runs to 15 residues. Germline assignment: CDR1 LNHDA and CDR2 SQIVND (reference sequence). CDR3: CASGALGAPIYGYTF. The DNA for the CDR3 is TGTGCCAGCGGTGCTTTGGGAGCCCCGATCTATGGCTACACCTTC.

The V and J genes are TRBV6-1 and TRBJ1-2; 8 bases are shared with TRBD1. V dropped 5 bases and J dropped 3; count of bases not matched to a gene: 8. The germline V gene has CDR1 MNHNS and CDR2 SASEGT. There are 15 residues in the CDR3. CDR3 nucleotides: TGTGCCAGCAGTCCCGCGGACAGGGTGGACTATGGCTACACCTTC. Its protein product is CASSPADRVDYGYTF.

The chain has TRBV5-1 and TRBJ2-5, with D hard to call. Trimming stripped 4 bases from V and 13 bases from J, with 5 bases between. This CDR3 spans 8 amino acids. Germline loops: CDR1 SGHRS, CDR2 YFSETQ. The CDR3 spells CASSPLYF. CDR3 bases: TGCGCCAGCAGCCCCCTGTACTTC.

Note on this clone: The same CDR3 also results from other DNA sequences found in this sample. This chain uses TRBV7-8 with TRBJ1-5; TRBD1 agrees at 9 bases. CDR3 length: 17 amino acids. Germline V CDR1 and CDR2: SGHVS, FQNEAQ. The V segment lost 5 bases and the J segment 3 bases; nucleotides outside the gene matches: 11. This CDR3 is CASSLHHRGQDNQPQHF. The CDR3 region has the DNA TGTGCCAGCAGCCTACATCACAGGGGGCAAGACAATCAGCCCCAGCATTTT.

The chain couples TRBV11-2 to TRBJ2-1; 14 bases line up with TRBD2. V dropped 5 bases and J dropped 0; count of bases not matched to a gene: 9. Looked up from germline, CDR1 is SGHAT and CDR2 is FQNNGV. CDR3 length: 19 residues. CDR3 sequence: CASSPKGGTSGGSYNEQFF. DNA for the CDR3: TGTGCCAGCAGCCCCAAGGGAGGGACTAGCGGGGGCTCCTACAATGAGCAGTTCTTC.

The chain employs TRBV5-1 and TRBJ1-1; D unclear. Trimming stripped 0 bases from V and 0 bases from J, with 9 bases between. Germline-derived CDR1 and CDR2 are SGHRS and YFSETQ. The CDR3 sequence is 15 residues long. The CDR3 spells CASSLVAQLNTEAFF. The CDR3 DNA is TGCGCCAGCAGCTTGGTAGCGCAGCTGAACACTGAAGCTTTCTTT.

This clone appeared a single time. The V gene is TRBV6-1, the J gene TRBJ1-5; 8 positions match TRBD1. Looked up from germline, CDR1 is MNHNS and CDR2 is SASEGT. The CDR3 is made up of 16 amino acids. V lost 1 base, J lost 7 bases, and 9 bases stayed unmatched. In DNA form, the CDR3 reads TGTGCCAGCAGTGAAGGGGACGACAGGGGAAGCCAGCCCCAGCATTTT. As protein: CASSEGDDRGSQPQHF.

CDR3 loop: CASSPDTPGLVSCETQYF. The CDR3 nucleotides are TGTGCCAGCAGCCCAGATACACCGGGACTAGTATCTTGTGAGACCCAGTACTTC. The rearrangement links TRBV7-9 to TRBJ2-5, with TRBD2 matching 8 bases. The CDR3 is made up of 18 amino acids. The ends lost 5 bases at V and 5 bases at J; junction bases unmatched: 19. The V gene's germline CDR1 is SEHNR and CDR2 FQNEAQ (reference sequence).

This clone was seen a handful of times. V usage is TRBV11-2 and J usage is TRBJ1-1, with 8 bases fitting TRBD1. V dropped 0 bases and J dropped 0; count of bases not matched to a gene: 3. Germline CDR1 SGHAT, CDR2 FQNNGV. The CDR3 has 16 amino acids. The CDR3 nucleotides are TGTGCCAGCAGCTTAGATTCGACAGGGGTGAACACTGAAGCTTTCTTT. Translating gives CASSLDSTGVNTEAFF.

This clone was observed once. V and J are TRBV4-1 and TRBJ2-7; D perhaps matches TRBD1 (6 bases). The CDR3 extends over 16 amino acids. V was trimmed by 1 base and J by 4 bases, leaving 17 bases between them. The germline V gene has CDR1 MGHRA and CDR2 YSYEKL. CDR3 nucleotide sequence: TGCGCCAGCAGCCAAGCCCACAGGGACGGACCGTACGAGCAGTACTTC. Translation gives CASSQAHRDGPYEQYF.